Below are 23 T cell receptor beta chains sequenced from a single sample in a study of tumor-infiltrating lymphocytes in primary liver carcinoma. Researchers drew blood RNA from unsorted whole blood and extracted germline DNA as well. Constant-region priming of about 0.5 ug total RNA yielded TCR beta cDNA. Construction of TCR beta libraries relied on three successive nested multiplex PCR rounds employing slightly modified ARM-PCR. The study ran its first two PCR rounds for nine to eleven cycles each, using TRBV1-TRBV30 forward primers and a C-beta reverse primer. TCRdb fed the multiplex PCR reads into MiXCR, producing one record per CDR3 protein. The data show about 320,000 distinct CDR3 sequences, 50% to 70% seen once. The sample consisted of peripheral blood. These receptors were taken from a man between 40 and 49 years old with primary liver carcinoma and hepatitis B virus infection.

This sequence joins TRBV29-1 and TRBJ1-1; D is undetermined. CDR1 and CDR2 (germline): SQVTM, ANQGSEA. The CDR3 loop spans 13 amino acids. Trimming took 5 bases from V and 4 from J, leaving 14 bases between them. The CDR3 DNA follows: TGCAGCGTTATATCCGGGTCTATCACTGAAGCTTTCTTT. As protein: CSVISGSITEAFF.

In this sample, this clonotype turned up a few times. This chain joins TRBV28 and TRBJ1-6, with no clear D. CDR3 length equals 14 residues. Trimming removed 3 bases from V and 7 bases from J, with 10 bases in between. Germline-derived CDR1 and CDR2 are MDHEN and SYDVKM. This chain's CDR3 is CASSFTEVNSPLHF. The DNA of the CDR3 is TGTGCCAGCAGTTTTACTGAGGTGAATTCACCCCTCCACTTT.

This clonotype has just one count. This rearrangement joins TRBV29-1 to TRBJ2-1; D is tentatively TRBD1 or TRBD2 (6 bases each). This CDR3 is built from 14 residues. The germline CDR1 and CDR2 sequences are SQVTM and ANQGSEA. The ends were cut back, 1 base at V and 6 bases at J, with 13 bases in the middle. Here the CDR3 reads CSVEASGGGNEQFF. Written as DNA, the CDR3 is TGCAGCGTTGAAGCTAGTGGAGGGGGCAATGAGCAGTTCTTC.

The chain carries TRBV14 and TRBJ2-7, with D maybe TRBD1 (7 bases). The CDR3 is 14 residues long. V was pared by 0 bases and J by 4 bases, with 10 bases between. CDR1 and CDR2 from the germline V gene are SGHDN and FVKESK. The chain's CDR3 is CASSQETGRYEQYF. CDR3 coding DNA: TGTGCCAGCAGCCAAGAGACAGGGAGGTACGAGCAGTACTTC.

In regard to this clonotype: A much larger clonotype is one base distant, so this may be a read error. The chain recombines TRBV6-1 with TRBJ1-5, with D uncertain. The germline V gene encodes CDR1 MNHNS and CDR2 SASEGT. The V end lost 5 bases, the J end lost 8 bases, and 13 bases lay between the germline ends. CDR3 length: 13 amino acids. The CDR3 spells CASSPRWVEPQHF. CDR3 DNA sequence: TGTGCCAGCAGTCCGAGATGGGTAGAGCCCCAGCATTTT.

This clonotype showed up many times. The chain joins TRBV6-6 to TRBJ2-7, with 8 bases that match TRBD2. With 6 bases clipped from V and 4 bases from J, the junction kept 8 bases outside the gene matches. Germline V lookup: CDR1 MNHNY, CDR2 SVGAGI (reference sequence). The CDR3 has 14 residues. The CDR3 loop reads CASSQAGAGYEQYF. The DNA of the CDR3 is TGTGCCAGCAGCCAAGCGGGAGCGGGATACGAGCAGTACTTC.

This clonotype appeared a single time. The conserved phenylalanine or tryptophan normally closing the CDR3 is absent here, so this likely arose from a read error. The rearrangement uses TRBV28 and TRBJ2-7; 7 nucleotides match TRBD1. CDR3 size: 14 residues. V was pared by 7 bases and J by 3 bases, with 9 bases of the junction left unmatched. Germline V gene lookup returns CDR1 MDHEN and CDR2 SYDVKM. CDR3 loop: CASKAGGGVYEQYL. CDR3 bases: TGTGCCAGCAAAGCAGGGGGTGGAGTCTACGAGCAGTACCTC.

The count of this clonotype is one. The junction shows a germline mismatch at one end, possibly a read error. The chain recombines TRBV4-1 with TRBJ2-7; D not certain. Germline CDR1 reads MGHRA; CDR2 reads YSYEKL. The CDR3 covers 15 residues. The CDR3 sequence: CASSQDTDPRYGQYF. CDR3 sequence (DNA): TGCGCCAGTAGCCAAGATACAGACCCCCGATACGGGCAGTACTTC.

This chain uses TRBV29-1 with TRBJ2-3; D is possibly TRBD1 (7 bases). The CDR3 totals 18 residues. Germline-derived CDR1 and CDR2 are SQVTM and ANQGSEA. V was shortened by 6 bases and J by 0 bases, with 25 bases between the two germline ends. The DNA of the CDR3 is TGCAGCGTGACAGGGACTCCGTTGTCCATCAGTAGCACAGATACGCAGTATTTT. It specifies CSVTGTPLSISSTDTQYF.

This clonotype was counted many times. This chain joins TRBV6-5 and TRBJ2-5, with 10 positions matching TRBD2. Trimming at V came to 7 bases and at J to 1 base, leaving 9 bases not matched to a gene. The CDR3 totals 16 residues. The germline CDR1 and CDR2 sequences are MNHEY and SVGAGI. CDR3 protein: CASTDRLAGAQETQYF. The CDR3 DNA reads as TGTGCCAGCACCGATCGACTAGCGGGCGCCCAAGAGACCCAGTACTTC.

This clonotype showed up many times. This rearrangement joins TRBV4-3 to TRBJ2-1; D is uncertain. This CDR3 has 13 amino acids. Germline V gene lookup returns CDR1 LGHNA and CDR2 YSLEER. Trimming removed 6 bases from V and 8 bases from J, with 14 bases in between. CDR3 DNA: TGCGCCAGCAGTCAAAGGGCTAAGGATGAGCAGTTCTTC. This gives the protein CASSQRAKDEQFF.

Remarks on this clonotype: One base away lies a much larger clone, so this may be a sequencing read error. V usage is TRBV29-1 and J usage is TRBJ2-1, with D perhaps matching TRBD1 or TRBD2 (5 bases each). The CDR3 spans 12 residues. The germline gives CDR1 SQVTM, CDR2 ANQGSEA. The CDR3 DNA is TGCAACACCGGGACCTCCTACAATGAGCAGTTCTTC. It encodes CNTGTSYNEQFF.

This clonotype was observed a few times. DNA for the CDR3: TGTGCCTGGAGTGTATTAGCGGGAGGGCCAGATACGCAGTATTTT. It specifies CAWSVLAGGPDTQYF. The chain employs TRBV30 and TRBJ2-3, with 11 bases that match TRBD2. The ends lost 0 bases at V and 4 bases at J; junction bases unmatched: 3. This CDR3 has 15 residues. Looked up from germline, CDR1 is GTSNPN and CDR2 is SVGIG (reference sequence). Complete variable domain (other parts from reference TRBV30 and TRBJ2-3): SQTIHQWPATLVQPVGSPLSLECTVEGTSNPNLYWYRQAAGRGLQLLFYSVGIGQISSEVPQNLSASRPQDRQFILSSKKLLLSDSGFYLCAWSVLAGGPDTQYFGPGTRLTVL.

This clonotype showed up many times. The chain combines TRBV6-1 with TRBJ1-1, with TRBD1 matching 7 bases. With V trimmed by 6 bases and J by 1 base, 11 bases remained unmatched. The CDR3 has 16 amino acids. Germline loops: CDR1 MNHNS, CDR2 SASEGT. The CDR3 reads CASSRDSRRRNTEAFF. DNA of the CDR3: TGTGCCAGCAGCAGGGACAGCCGAAGAAGGAACACTGAAGCTTTCTTT.

This clonotype was found once. As DNA, the CDR3 is TGTGCCTGGAGTGGATCCGGGACACGCAGCGAAAAACTGTTTTTT. Translated: CAWSGSGTRSEKLFF. The J gene is TRBJ1-4, the V gene TRBV30, with D possibly being TRBD1 (6 bases). V lost 1 base and J 8 bases, leaving 17 bases between the germline ends. This CDR3 is 15 amino acids long. The germline V gene has CDR1 GTSNPN and CDR2 SVGIG (reference sequence). The full variable domain, in which reference TRBV30 and TRBJ1-4 provide the parts outside the CDR3, is SQTIHQWPATLVQPVGSPLSLECTVEGTSNPNLYWYRQAAGRGLQLLFYSVGIGQISSEVPQNLSASRPQDRQFILSSKKLLLSDSGFYLCAWSGSGTRSEKLFFGSGTQLSVL.

This chain uses TRBV29-1 with TRBJ2-1; no definite D call. The germline V and J ends were trimmed by 5 bases and 4 bases, with 12 bases remaining between them. Germline CDR1 reads SQVTM; CDR2 reads ANQGSEA. CDR3 size: 13 residues. Here the CDR3 reads CSVQLKPYNEQFF. DNA for the CDR3: TGCAGCGTTCAGCTCAAGCCATACAATGAGCAGTTCTTC.

This rearrangement joins TRBV11-2 to TRBJ1-4; D remains ambiguous. Germline CDR1 and CDR2: SGHAT and FQNNGV. CDR3 length: 15 residues. Deletions cut 6 bases from V and 10 bases from J, with 21 bases between. In DNA form, the CDR3 reads TGTGCCAGCAGGTTATCACGAGGAGGAGTAGGAAAACTGTTTTTT. Protein sequence: CASRLSRGGVGKLFF. Full variable domain (remainder filled in from reference TRBV11-2 and TRBJ1-4): EAGVAQSPRYKIIEKRQSVAFWCNPISGHATLYWYQQILGQGPKLLIQFQNNGVVDDSQLPKDRFSAERLKGVDSTLKIQPAKLEDSAVYLCASRLSRGGVGKLFFGSGTQLSVL.

The chain employs TRBV5-1 and TRBJ2-7, with 11 bases matching TRBD1. Germline V CDR1 and CDR2: SGHRS, YFSETQ. This CDR3 comprises 14 residues. The J segment lost 5 bases and the V segment lost 0 bases, leaving 1 base of the junction unmatched. In nucleotides, the CDR3 is TGCGCCAGCAGCTTGGGGGGACAGGGGGACGAGCAGTACTTC. Protein sequence: CASSLGGQGDEQYF. Using reference TRBV5-1 and TRBJ2-7 for the parts outside the CDR3, the full variable domain is KAGVTQTPRYLIKTRGQQVTLSCSPISGHRSVSWYQQTPGQGLQFLFEYFSETQRNKGNFPGRFSGRQFSNSRSEMNVSTLELGDSALYLCASSLGGQGDEQYFGPGTRLTVT.

About this clonotype: This clone may be a read error of a much larger clone one base away. This sequence joins TRBV12-5 and TRBJ1-1; D is ambiguous. Germline-derived CDR1 and CDR2 are LGHNT and FRNRAP. The CDR3 runs to 12 residues. Written as DNA, the CDR3 is TGTGATAGTGGTATTGAGAACACTGAAGCTTTCTTT. The encoded protein is CDSGIENTEAFF.

Of note for this clonotype: This may be a read error: a much more frequent sequence differs by one nucleotide. CDR3 amino acids: CAISGSSVYTDTQYF. CDR3 nucleotides: TGTGCCATCAGTGGGTCTAGCGTTTACACAGATACGCAGTATTTT. The chain employs TRBV10-3 and TRBJ2-3, with D possibly being TRBD2 (6 bases). The length of the CDR3 is 15 residues. The V end lost 4 bases, the J end lost 2 bases, and 13 bases lay between the germline ends. CDR1 ENHRY and CDR2 SYGVKD come from the germline V gene.

V gene TRBV28 combines with J gene TRBJ1-5, with a weak D call TRBD1 (5 bases). The CDR3 is 17 residues long. CDR1 is MDHEN and CDR2 is SYDVKM in the germline V gene. V shed 10 bases and J shed 0 bases, with 22 bases lying between them. This CDR3 is CANRRVVGEGSNQPQHF. CDR3 nucleotides: TGTGCCAACAGGAGGGTGGTCGGGGAAGGTAGCAATCAGCCCCAGCATTTT.

This clonotype came up a few times. The V gene is TRBV6-2 or TRBV6-3, the J gene TRBJ2-7; tentative D call: TRBD2 (6 bases). The germline V and J ends were trimmed by 7 bases and 5 bases, with 15 bases remaining between them. Germline values: CDR1 MNHEY, CDR2 SVGEGT. This CDR3 has 13 amino acids. The CDR3 coding sequence is TGTGCCAGCATTTCGGAGGGAGTCCACGAGCAGTACTTC. This sequence encodes CASISEGVHEQYF.

At least ten counts were recorded for this clonotype. V usage is TRBV6-1 and J usage is TRBJ2-2; D gene unclear. V lost 4 bases, J lost 3 bases, and 6 bases lay in between. Per the germline V gene, CDR1 is MNHNS and CDR2 is SASEGT. The CDR3 sequence is 13 residues long. CDR3: CASSVDYTGELFF. The CDR3 DNA follows: TGTGCCAGCAGTGTCGATTACACCGGGGAGCTGTTTTTT.